This TCR beta chain originates from a study of metastatic and nonmetastatic thyroid tumors. Looking at the study overall: Repertoire comparisons spanned blood and tumor or nodule tissue from malignant and benign thyroid patients.

V dropped 0 bases and J dropped 0; count of bases not matched to a gene: 7. CDR3 length equals 17 residues. The germline gives CDR1 MNHEY, CDR2 SVGEGT. TCRdb re-clonotyped the PCR reads via MiXCR. The sample lists some 28,000 clones, around 15% occurring once. Among the patients, none had received any treatment before thyroid surgery. The chain recombines TRBV6-2 or TRBV6-3 with TRBJ1-1, with TRBD1 matching over 7 bases. Sequencing was carried out using blood. The clonotype comes from a female donor with papillary thyroid cancer or a benign thyroid nodule (not recorded which). Some clones in this sample may be carry-over from other donors' samples. The DNA for the CDR3 is TGTGCCAGCAGTTACTCCAACAGGGGTGGCGTGAACACTGAAGCTTTCTTT. The encoded protein is CASSYSNRGGVNTEAFF.